The present T cell receptor beta chain was sequenced within a study of cytomegalovirus exposure and HLA in healthy donors. Study-level background: Drawn from HLA-typed donors, 65 million to 100 million unique TCRs were held in an early data release.

There are 11 residues in the CDR3. In germline, CDR1 is LNHDA, CDR2 SQIVND (reference sequence). The V gene lost 9 bases and the J gene lost 1 base, with 6 bases spanning the gap. General observations from the study: High sensitivity and specificity were reportedly achieved when the classifier diagnosed cytomegalovirus status.

Comments on this clone: Its cognate antigen is unknown.

PCR involved 60 Vbeta and 13 Jbeta primers. Generated by immunoSEQ multiplex PCR, the TCRdb table keeps only in-frame clones and is missing some. Here the sample spans 60,000 to 70,000 clones, roughly 73% being singletons. This chain uses TRBV19 with TRBJ1-1; D ambiguous. The specimen was PBMCs. The source is a woman aged 40 to 50 in good health and CMV-seropositive. This CDR3 is CASRQNTEAFF. The CDR3 DNA reads TGTGCCAGCAGGCAGAACACTGAAGCTTTCTTT.